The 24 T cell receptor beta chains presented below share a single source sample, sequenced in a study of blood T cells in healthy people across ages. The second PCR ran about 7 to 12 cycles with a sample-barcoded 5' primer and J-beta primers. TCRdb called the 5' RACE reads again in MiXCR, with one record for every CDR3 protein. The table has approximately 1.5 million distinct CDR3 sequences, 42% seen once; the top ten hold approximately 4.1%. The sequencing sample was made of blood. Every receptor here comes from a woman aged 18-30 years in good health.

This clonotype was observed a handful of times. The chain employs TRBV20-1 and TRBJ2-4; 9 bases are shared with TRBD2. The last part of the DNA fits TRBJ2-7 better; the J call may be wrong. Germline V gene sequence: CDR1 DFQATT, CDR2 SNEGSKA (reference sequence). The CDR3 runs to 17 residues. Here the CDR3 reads CSARDRLLPSGIHEQYF. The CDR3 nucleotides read TGCAGTGCTAGAGATCGGCTGTTACCTAGCGGGATCCACGAGCAGTACTTC.

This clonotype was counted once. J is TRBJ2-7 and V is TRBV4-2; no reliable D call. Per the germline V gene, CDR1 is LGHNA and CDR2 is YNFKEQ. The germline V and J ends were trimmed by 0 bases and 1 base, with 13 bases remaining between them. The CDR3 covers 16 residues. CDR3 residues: CASSQEPESSSYEQYF. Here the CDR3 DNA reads TGTGCCAGCAGCCAAGAACCGGAATCTAGTTCCTACGAGCAGTACTTC.

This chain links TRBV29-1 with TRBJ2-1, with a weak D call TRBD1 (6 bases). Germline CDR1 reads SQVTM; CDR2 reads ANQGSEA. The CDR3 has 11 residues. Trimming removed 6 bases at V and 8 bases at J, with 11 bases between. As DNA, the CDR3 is TGCAGCGTCGGGACATGGGATGAGCAGTTCTTC. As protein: CSVGTWDEQFF.

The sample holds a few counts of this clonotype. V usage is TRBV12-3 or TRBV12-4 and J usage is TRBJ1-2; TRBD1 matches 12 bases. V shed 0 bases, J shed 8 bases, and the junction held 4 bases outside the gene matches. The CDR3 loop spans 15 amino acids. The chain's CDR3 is CASSLAGTGGFGYTF. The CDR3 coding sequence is TGTGCCAGCAGTTTAGCGGGGACAGGGGGCTTCGGCTACACCTTC.

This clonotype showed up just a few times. CDR3: CSASGGRYYNEQFF. The CDR3 DNA is TGCAGTGCTAGCGGCGGCAGATACTACAATGAGCAGTTCTTC. The chain has TRBV20-1 and TRBJ2-1; no clear D gene. CDR3 size: 14 residues. Germline lookup yields CDR1 DFQATT and CDR2 SNEGSKA (reference sequence). The V gene lost 3 bases and the J gene lost 3 bases, with 12 bases spanning the gap.

The CDR3 sequence is CSARDLRRGDYEQYF. The CDR3 DNA reads as TGCAGTGCTAGAGATTTAAGGCGGGGGGACTACGAGCAGTACTTC. This chain connects TRBV20-1 to TRBJ2-7, with TRBD2 matching over 8 bases. CDR1 DFQATT and CDR2 SNEGSKA come from the germline V gene (reference sequence). The CDR3 is made up of 15 amino acids. After removal of 0 bases from V and 3 bases from J, the junction contained 7 bases not matched to a gene.

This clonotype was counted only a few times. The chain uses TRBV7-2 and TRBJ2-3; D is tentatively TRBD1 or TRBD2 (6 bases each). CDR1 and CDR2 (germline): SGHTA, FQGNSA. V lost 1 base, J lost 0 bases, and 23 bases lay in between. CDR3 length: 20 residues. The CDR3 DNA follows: TGTGCCAGCAGCTTAGTGCCCTTTTTCGGGGGCAAGTGGAGCACAGATACGCAGTATTTT. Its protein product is CASSLVPFFGGKWSTDTQYF.

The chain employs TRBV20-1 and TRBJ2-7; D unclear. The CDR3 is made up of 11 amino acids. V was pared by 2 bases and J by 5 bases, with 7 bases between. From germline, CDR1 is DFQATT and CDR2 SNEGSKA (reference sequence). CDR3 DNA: TGCAGTGCTAGATACGGCCACGAGCAGTACTTC. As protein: CSARYGHEQYF.

The CDR3: CASRERGGLRNEQYF. For the CDR3, the DNA is TGTGCCAGCAGAGAGAGGGGGGGCCTAAGGAATGAGCAGTACTTC. The chain is built from TRBV6-5 and TRBJ2-5; D perhaps matches TRBD2 (7 bases). This CDR3 has 15 residues. Germline CDR1 and CDR2: MNHEY and SVGAGI. V shed 6 bases and J shed 11 bases, with 25 bases lying between them.

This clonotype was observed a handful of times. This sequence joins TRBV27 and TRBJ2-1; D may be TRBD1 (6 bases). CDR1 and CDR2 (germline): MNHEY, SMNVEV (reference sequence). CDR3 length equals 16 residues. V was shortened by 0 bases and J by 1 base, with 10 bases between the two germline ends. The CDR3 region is CASSLSEGDSYNEQFF. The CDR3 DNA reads TGTGCCAGCAGTTTATCTGAGGGGGATTCCTACAATGAGCAGTTCTTC.

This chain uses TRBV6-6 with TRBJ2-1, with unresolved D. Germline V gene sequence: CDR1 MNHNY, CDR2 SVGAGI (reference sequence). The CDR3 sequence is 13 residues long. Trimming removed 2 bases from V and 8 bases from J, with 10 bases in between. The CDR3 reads CASSYAPGYEQFF. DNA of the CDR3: TGTGCCAGCAGTTACGCACCTGGGTATGAGCAGTTCTTC.

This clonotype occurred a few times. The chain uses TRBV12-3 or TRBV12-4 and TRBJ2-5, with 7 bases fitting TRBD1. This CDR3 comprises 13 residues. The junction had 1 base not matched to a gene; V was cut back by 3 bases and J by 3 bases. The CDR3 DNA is TGTGCCAGCAGTTTTCAGGGGGAAGAGACCCAGTACTTC. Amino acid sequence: CASSFQGEETQYF.

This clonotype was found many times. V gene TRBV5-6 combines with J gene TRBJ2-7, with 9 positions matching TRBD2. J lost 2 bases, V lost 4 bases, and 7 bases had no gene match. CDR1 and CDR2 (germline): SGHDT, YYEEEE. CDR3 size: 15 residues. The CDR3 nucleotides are TGTGCCAGCAGCCCCCGAGCGGGAGGAACCTACGAGCAGTACTTC. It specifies CASSPRAGGTYEQYF.

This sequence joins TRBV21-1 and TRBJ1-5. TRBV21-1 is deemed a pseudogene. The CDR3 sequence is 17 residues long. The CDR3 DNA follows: TGTGCCAGCAGCAACGGGGTGGGAGACTGTGGCAATCAGCCCCAGCATTTT. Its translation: CASSNGVGDCGNQPQHF.

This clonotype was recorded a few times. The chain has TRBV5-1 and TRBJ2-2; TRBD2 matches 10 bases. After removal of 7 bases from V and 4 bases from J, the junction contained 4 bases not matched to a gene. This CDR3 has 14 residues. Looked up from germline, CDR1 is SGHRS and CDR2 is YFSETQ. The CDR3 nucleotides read TGCGCCAGCTTGAGCGGGGGGGCCACCGGGGAGCTGTTTTTT. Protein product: CASLSGGATGELFF.

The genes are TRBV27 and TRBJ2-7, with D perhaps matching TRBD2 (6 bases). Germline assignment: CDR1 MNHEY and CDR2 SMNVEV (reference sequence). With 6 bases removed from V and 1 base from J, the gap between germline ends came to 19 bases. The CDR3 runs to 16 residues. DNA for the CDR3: TGTGCCAGCAGCGATAGGACCTTCGGAGGGTCCTACGAGCAGTACTTC. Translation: CASSDRTFGGSYEQYF.

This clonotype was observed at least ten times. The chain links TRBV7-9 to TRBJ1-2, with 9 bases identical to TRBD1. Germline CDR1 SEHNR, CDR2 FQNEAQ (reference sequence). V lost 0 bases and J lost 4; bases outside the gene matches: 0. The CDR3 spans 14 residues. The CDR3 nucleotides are TGTGCCAGCAGCTTAGCGGGACAGGGCTATGGCTACACCTTC. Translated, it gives CASSLAGQGYGYTF. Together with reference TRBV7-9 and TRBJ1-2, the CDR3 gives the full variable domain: DTGVSQNPRHKITKRGQNVTFRCDPISEHNRLYWYRQTLGQGPEFLTYFQNEAQLEKSRLLSDRFSAERPKGSFSTLEIQRTEQGDSAMYLCASSLAGQGYGYTFGSGTRLTVV.

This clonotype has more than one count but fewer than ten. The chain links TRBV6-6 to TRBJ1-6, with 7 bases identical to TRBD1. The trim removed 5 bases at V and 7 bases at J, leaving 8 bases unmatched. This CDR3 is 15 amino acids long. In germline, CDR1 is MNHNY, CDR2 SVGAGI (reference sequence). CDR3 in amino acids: CASSLEGQINSPLHF. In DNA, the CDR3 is TGTGCCAGCAGTCTCGAGGGACAGATCAATTCACCCCTCCACTTT.

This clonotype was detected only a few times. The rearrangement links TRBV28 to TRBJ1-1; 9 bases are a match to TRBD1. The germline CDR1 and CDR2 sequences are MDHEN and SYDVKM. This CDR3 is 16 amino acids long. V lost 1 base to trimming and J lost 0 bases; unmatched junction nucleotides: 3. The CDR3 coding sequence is TGTGCCAGCAGTTTATTACAGGGGGCCATGAACACTGAAGCTTTCTTT. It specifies CASSLLQGAMNTEAFF.

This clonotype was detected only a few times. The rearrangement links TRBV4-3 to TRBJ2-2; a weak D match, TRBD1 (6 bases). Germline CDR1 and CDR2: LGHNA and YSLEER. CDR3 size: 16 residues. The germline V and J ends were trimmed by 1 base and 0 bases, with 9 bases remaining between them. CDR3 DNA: TGCGCCAGCAGCCAAGGGGGGCAGGCGAACACCGGGGAGCTGTTTTTT. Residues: CASSQGGQANTGELFF.

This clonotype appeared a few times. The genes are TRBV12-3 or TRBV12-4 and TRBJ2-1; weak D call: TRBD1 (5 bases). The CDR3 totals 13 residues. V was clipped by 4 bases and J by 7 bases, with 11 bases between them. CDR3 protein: CASSSRAENEQFF. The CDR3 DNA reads TGTGCCAGCAGTTCCAGGGCCGAGAATGAGCAGTTCTTC.

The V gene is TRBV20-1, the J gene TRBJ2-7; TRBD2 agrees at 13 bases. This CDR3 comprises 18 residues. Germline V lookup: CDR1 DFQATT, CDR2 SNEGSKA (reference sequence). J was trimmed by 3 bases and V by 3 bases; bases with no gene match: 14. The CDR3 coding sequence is TGCAGTGCTAGCGGCCTCGGACTAGCGGGAGATAAGTTCTACGAGCAGTACTTC. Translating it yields CSASGLGLAGDKFYEQYF.

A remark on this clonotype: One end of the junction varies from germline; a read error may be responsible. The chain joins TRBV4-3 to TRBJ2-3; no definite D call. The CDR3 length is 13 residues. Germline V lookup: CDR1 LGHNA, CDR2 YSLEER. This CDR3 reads CASSQGYRDAQYF. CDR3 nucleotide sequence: TGCGCCAGCAGCCAAGGTTACCGAGATGCGCAGTATTTT.

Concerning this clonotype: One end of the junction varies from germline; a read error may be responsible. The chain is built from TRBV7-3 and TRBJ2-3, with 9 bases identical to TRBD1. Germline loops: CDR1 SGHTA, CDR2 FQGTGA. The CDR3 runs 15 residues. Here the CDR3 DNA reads TGTGCCAGCAGCTCACAGGGGGCGCATAGAGATACGCGGTATTTT. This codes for CASSSQGAHRDTRYF.